This T cell receptor (beta chain) was observed in a study of T-cell memory formation after mild COVID-19. In this sample, this clonotype turned up a few times. In TCRdb, the 5' RACE reads were re-called with MiXCR into one record per CDR3 protein. This repertoire shows fewer than 700,000 distinct CDR3 sequences, under 20% found once; its top ten account for about 12%. The sequence came from an adult woman who had mild COVID-19 (a few samples of this study predate the infection). Cell type and time point are not known. The sample was PBMCs or a T cell subset sorted from them (not recorded which).

The CDR3 DNA reads as TGTGCCAGCAGCTCCACTAGCGGGACTACCTACGAGCAGTACTTC. Encoded protein: CASSSTSGTTYEQYF. The V and J genes are TRBV7-9 and TRBJ2-7; 10 nucleotides align to TRBD2. Germline CDR1 is SEHNR and CDR2 is FQNEAQ (reference sequence). J gave up 2 bases and V 4 bases, and 5 bases lay outside the gene matches. This CDR3 spans 15 amino acids.